These T cell receptor beta chains were read from a single sample in a study of cytomegalovirus exposure and HLA in healthy donors. Method: immunoSEQ multiplex PCR; TCRdb's copy keeps in-frame clones and lacks some. Recorded here are over 150,000 clones; the top ten clones represent roughly 0.74%. Sequencing input: PBMCs. These receptors were taken from a boy younger than 18 in good health and CMV-seronegative. CDR3s include the opening cysteine and the closing phenylalanine or tryptophan. A D gene is named only where the DNA matches it firmly.

J gene	D gene	V gene	CDR3 protein	CDR3 DNA
TRBJ2-1	TRBD1	TRBV4-3	CASSQDAFGQGAKEYNEQFF	TGCGCCAGCAGCCAAGATGCCTTCGGACAGGGGGCAAAAGAATACAATGAGCAGTTCTTC
TRBJ2-3	-	TRBV7-6	CASSSFTGDTQYF	TGTGCCAGCAGCTCATTTACAGGAGATACGCAGTATTTT
TRBJ2-2	-	TRBV28	CASSLAHSMNTGELFF	TGTGCCAGCAGTTTAGCACACAGCATGAACACCGGGGAGCTGTTTTTT
TRBJ1-4	TRBD1	TRBV5-4	CASSSPGQNNEKLFF	TGTGCCAGCAGCTCCCCGGGACAGAATAATGAAAAACTGTTTTTT
TRBJ2-7	-	TRBV11-2	CASSLAGFIPDSQYF	TGTGCCAGCAGCCTAGCCGGGTTTATACCCGATTCGCAGTACTTC
TRBJ2-5	-	TRBV6-5	CASSSYSQETQYF	TGTGCCAGCAGTTCTTACTCCCAAGAGACCCAGTACTTC
TRBJ2-1	-	TRBV2	CASTRGSYNEQFF	TGTGCCAGCACCCGGGGGTCCTACAATGAGCAGTTCTTC
TRBJ2-3	TRBD2	TRBV25-1	CASSEGLVYRGTQYF	TGTGCCAGCAGTGAGGGACTAGTGTACAGAGGTACGCAGTATTTT
TRBJ2-1	TRBD2	TRBV19	CASTAGAYNEQFF	TGTGCCAGTACGGCGGGGGCCTACAATGAGCAGTTCTTC
TRBJ1-5	-	TRBV4-1	CASSQGILGDNQPQHF	TGCGCCAGCAGCCAGGGAATTCTGGGAGACAATCAGCCCCAGCATTTT
TRBJ1-1	TRBD1	TRBV10-2	CASSDRTRLNTEAFF	TGCGCCAGCTCGGACAGGACGAGGTTGAACACTGAAGCTTTCTTT
TRBJ2-3	TRBD2	TRBV9	CASSDALLAGDTDTQYF	TGTGCCAGCAGCGATGCTCTCCTAGCGGGGGATACAGATACGCAGTATTTT
TRBJ1-4	-	TRBV7-9	CASTTSEGGEKLFF	TGTGCCAGCACCACTTCGGAGGGTGGCGAAAAACTGTTTTTT
TRBJ2-1	TRBD2	TRBV7-9	CASSPAGTSGGEQFF	TGTGCCAGCAGCCCTGCCGGGACTAGCGGGGGGGAGCAGTTCTTC
TRBJ2-5	TRBD2	TRBV28	CASSFLLAGVEETQYF	TGTGCCAGCAGTTTTCTCCTAGCGGGGGTCGAAGAGACCCAGTACTTC
TRBJ2-5	-	TRBV5-1	CASSLAGLDETQYF	TGCGCCAGCAGCTTGGCAGGGTTGGACGAGACCCAGTACTTC
TRBJ1-2	TRBD1	TRBV29-1	CSVEGTGSGGYTF	TGCAGCGTTGAGGGGACAGGGTCAGGTGGCTACACCTTC
TRBJ2-7	TRBD1	TRBV6-5	CASSYRGQGGHEQYF	TGTGCCAGCAGTTATAGGGGACAGGGGGGTCACGAGCAGTACTTC
TRBJ1-3	TRBD1	TRBV28	CASSLIPGQGASGNTIYF	TGTGCCAGCAGTCTTATACCGGGACAGGGGGCTTCTGGAAACACCATATATTTT
TRBJ2-3	TRBD1	TRBV6-1	CASSEWDSNTDTQYF	TGTGCCAGCAGTGAGTGGGACAGCAATACAGATACGCAGTATTTT
TRBJ1-1	-	TRBV6-1	CASRARSQSFEAFF	TGTGCCAGCAGAGCTCGATCACAGAGCTTTGAAGCTTTCTTT
TRBJ1-1	TRBD1	TRBV2	CASIRTGGATEAFF	TGTGCCAGTATTAGGACAGGGGGAGCCACTGAAGCTTTCTTT
TRBJ1-2	-	TRBV7-2	CASSLGTGYGYTF	TGTGCCAGCAGCTTGGGCACAGGGTATGGCTACACCTTC
TRBJ1-6	TRBD1	TRBV27	CASSLLDRGFSPLHF	TGTGCCAGCAGTTTATTGGACAGGGGGTTTTCACCCCTCCACTTT
TRBJ2-7	-	TRBV7-2	CASSLEAGGYPREQYF	TGTGCCAGCAGCTTAGAAGCCGGGGGATACCCTCGCGAGCAGTACTTC
TRBJ1-4	TRBD1	TRBV5-8	CASSSEVGQPNEKLFF	TGTGCCAGCTCTTCGGAAGTGGGACAGCCAAATGAAAAACTGTTTTTT
TRBJ1-1	TRBD1	TRBV5-1	CASSSLTGGRDTEAFF	TGCGCCAGCAGCTCCCTCACAGGGGGGAGGGACACTGAAGCTTTCTTT
TRBJ1-2	TRBD1	TRBV11-2	CASSWDRGDGYTF	TGTGCCAGCAGCTGGGACAGGGGGGATGGCTACACCTTC